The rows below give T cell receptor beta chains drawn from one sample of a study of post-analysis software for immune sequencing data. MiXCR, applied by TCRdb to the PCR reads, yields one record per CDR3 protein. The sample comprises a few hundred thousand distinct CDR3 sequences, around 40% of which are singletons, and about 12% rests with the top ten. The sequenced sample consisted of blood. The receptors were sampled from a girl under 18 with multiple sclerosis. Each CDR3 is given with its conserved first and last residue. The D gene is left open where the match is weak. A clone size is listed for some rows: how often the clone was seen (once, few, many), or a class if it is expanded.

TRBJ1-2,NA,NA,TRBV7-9,CASSPTGYDYTF,TGTGCCAGCAGCCCAACAGGGTATGACTACACCTTC
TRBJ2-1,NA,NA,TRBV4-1,CASSQEGASEQFF,TGCGCCAGCAGCCAAGAGGGAGCTTCCGAGCAGTTCTTC
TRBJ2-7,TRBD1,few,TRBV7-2,CASSRTRDRTLSGEQYF,TGTGCCAGCAGCCGCACAAGGGACAGGACCCTTTCGGGGGAGCAGTACTTC
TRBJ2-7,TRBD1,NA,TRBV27,CATRRTGILFYEQYF,TGTGCCACCCGACGGACAGGGATCCTTTTTTACGAGCAGTACTTC
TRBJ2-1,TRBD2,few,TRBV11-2,CASSQGPGQLGLAVYNEQFF,TGTGCCAGCAGCCAAGGGCCGGGACAGTTGGGACTAGCGGTATACAATGAGCAGTTCTTC
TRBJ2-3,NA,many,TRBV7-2,CASSLGGGGTDTQYF,TGTGCCAGCAGCTTAGGGGGCGGAGGCACAGATACGCAGTATTTT
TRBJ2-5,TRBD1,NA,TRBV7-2,CASSPQGILQTQYF,TGTGCCAGCAGCCCACAGGGGATTTTGCAGACCCAGTACTTC
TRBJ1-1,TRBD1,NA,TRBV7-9,CASRPRQGPNTEAFF,TGTGCCAGCCGCCCAAGACAGGGGCCGAACACTGAAGCTTTCTTT
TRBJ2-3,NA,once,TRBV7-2,CASSLAGTLLRTDTQYF,TGTGCCAGCAGCTTAGCCGGGACCCTCCTCCGGACAGATACGCAGTATTTT
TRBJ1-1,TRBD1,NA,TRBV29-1,CSVEGDRGSAFF,TGCAGCGTTGAAGGGGACAGGGGATCAGCTTTCTTT
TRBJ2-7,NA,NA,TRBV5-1,CASSRGSSYNEQYF,TGCGCCAGCAGCAGGGGAAGCTCCTACAATGAGCAGTACTTC
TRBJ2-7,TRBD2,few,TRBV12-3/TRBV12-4,CASSSLSGRAAFGYEQYF,TGTGCCAGCAGTTCACTCAGCGGGAGGGCCGCGTTTGGCTACGAGCAGTACTTC
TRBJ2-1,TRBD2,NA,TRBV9,CASSVEEGLISNEQFF,TGTGCCAGCAGCGTAGAGGAGGGACTAATAAGCAATGAGCAGTTCTTC
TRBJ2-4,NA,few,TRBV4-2,CASSQDTELPLYGYF,TGTGCCAGCAGCCAAGATACTGAACTTCCCCTCTATGGGTACTTC
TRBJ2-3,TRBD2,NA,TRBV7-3,CASSSLSGGSDTQYF,TGTGCCAGCAGCTCCCTTTCGGGAGGGTCAGATACGCAGTATTTT
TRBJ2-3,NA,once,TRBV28,CASSLPSLLEGTDTQYF,TGTGCCAGCAGTTTACCCTCATTGTTAGAGGGTACAGATACGCAGTATTTT
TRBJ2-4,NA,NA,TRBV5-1,CASSLDRGGAKNIQYF,TGCGCCAGCAGCTTGGACAGGGGGGGAGCCAAAAACATTCAGTACTTC
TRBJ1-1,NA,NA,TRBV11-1,CASSPNILNTEAFF,TGTGCCAGCAGCCCAAACATTCTAAACACTGAAGCTTTCTTT
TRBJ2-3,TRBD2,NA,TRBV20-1,CSAPPAGEGADTQYF,TGCAGTGCTCCCCCAGCGGGGGAGGGCGCAGATACGCAGTATTTT
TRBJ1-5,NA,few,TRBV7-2,CASSLVVRNSNQPQHF,TGTGCCAGCAGCTTAGTCGTCCGGAATAGCAATCAGCCCCAGCATTTT
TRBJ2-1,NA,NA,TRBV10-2,CASSAQGRNEQFF,TGCGCCAGCAGCGCACAGGGGAGGAACGAGCAGTTCTTC
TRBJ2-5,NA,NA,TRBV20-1,CSARRDIETQYF,TGCAGTGCTAGGAGGGATATAGAGACCCAGTACTTC
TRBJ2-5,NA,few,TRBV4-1,CASSLGPGTQETQYF,TGCGCCAGCAGCCTCGGACCGGGGACCCAAGAGACCCAGTACTTC
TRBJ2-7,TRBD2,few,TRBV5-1,CASSLDQASGRYEQYF,TGCGCCAGCAGCTTGGATCAGGCTAGCGGGAGGTACGAGCAGTACTTC
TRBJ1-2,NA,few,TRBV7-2,CASSPGSRFRGYTF,TGTGCCAGCAGCCCGGGTAGTCGTTTTCGGGGCTACACCTTC
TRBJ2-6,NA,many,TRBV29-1,CSVAVRGHGNSGANVLTF,TGCAGCGTAGCAGTCAGGGGACACGGGAACTCTGGGGCCAACGTCCTGACTTTC
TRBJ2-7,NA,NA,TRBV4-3,CASSQDLRPYEQYF,TGCGCCAGCAGCCAAGACTTGCGGCCCTACGAGCAGTACTTC
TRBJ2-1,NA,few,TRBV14,CASSPRDEHEQFF,TGTGCCAGCAGCCCCCGGGATGAGCATGAGCAGTTCTTC
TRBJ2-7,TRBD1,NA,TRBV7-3,CASSSGQGEEQYF,TGTGCCAGCAGCAGTGGACAGGGGGAGGAGCAGTACTTC
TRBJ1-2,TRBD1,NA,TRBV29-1,CSVEDRGPHGYTF,TGCAGCGTGGAGGACAGGGGGCCCCATGGCTACACCTTC
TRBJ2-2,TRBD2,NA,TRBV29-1,CSVWGLAGISTNTGELFF,TGCAGCGTGTGGGGACTAGCGGGGATTTCCACGAACACCGGGGAGCTGTTTTTT
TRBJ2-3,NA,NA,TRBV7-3,CASSSRQTDTQYF,TGTGCCAGCAGCTCACGACAAACAGATACGCAGTATTTT